These T cell receptor beta chains were read from a single sample in a study of T cell responses to AZD1222 COVID-19 vaccine. The repertoire was sequenced with immunoSEQ multiplex PCR; TCRdb's copy has only in-frame clones and lacks some. The repertoire has around 140,000 clones, approximately 91% of them found once; the top ten carry under 2%. The material was peripheral blood, obtained 28 days after the second AZD1222 dose. The receptors originated from an adult who received the AZD1222 COVID-19 vaccine. CDR3s include the opening cysteine and the closing phenylalanine or tryptophan. The D gene is left open where the match is weak. Size tells how often a clone was seen (once, few, many) or the class of an expanded clone, and some rows leave it out.

TRBJ2-3	TRBV19	.	.	CASSSGPPDTQYF	TGTGCCAGTAGTTCGGGCCCCCCAGATACGCAGTATTTT
TRBJ1-2	TRBV11-3	.	.	CASSLDTWGAGYTF	TGTGCCAGCAGCTTAGACACTTGGGGAGCCGGCTACACCTTC
TRBJ1-1	TRBV6-5	.	.	CASSRDGMNTEAFF	TGTGCCAGCAGCCGCGACGGTATGAACACTGAAGCTTTCTTT
TRBJ1-5	TRBV6-5	TRBD1	.	CASNTQGGQPQHF	TGTGCCAGCAACACGCAGGGGGGGCAGCCCCAGCATTTT
TRBJ2-3	TRBV5-6	.	.	CASSPWNPDTQYF	TGTGCCAGCAGCCCGTGGAACCCAGATACGCAGTATTTT
TRBJ1-3	TRBV19	.	.	CASQYYSGNTIYF	TGTGCCAGTCAATACTACTCCGGAAACACCATATATTTT
TRBJ2-7	TRBV6-5	.	.	CASNFMTSGNYEQYF	TGTGCCAGCAATTTCATGACATCCGGGAACTACGAGCAGTACTTC
TRBJ1-5	TRBV7-8	.	.	CASSPLDRRPNSNQPQHF	TGTGCCAGCAGCCCTTTGGATCGTAGGCCGAATAGCAATCAGCCCCAGCATTTT
TRBJ2-1	TRBV6-2/TRBV6-3	TRBD1	.	CASSYSTGGPRNEQFF	TGTGCCAGCAGTTACTCTACAGGGGGGCCGCGGAATGAGCAGTTCTTC
TRBJ1-1	TRBV12-5	.	.	CASGLWPTGDGPREAFF	TGTGCTAGTGGTTTGTGGCCGACGGGGGACGGACCACGTGAAGCTTTCTTT
TRBJ1-1	TRBV24-1	.	.	CATRGNNDEAFF	TGTGCCACCAGGGGCAATAACGATGAAGCTTTCTTT
TRBJ2-1	TRBV29-1	TRBD2	.	CSVCSWAGVSDNEQFF	TGCAGCGTTTGCTCTTGGGCGGGAGTGTCAGACAATGAGCAGTTCTTC
TRBJ2-7	TRBV18	.	.	CASSPYTGSKDEQYF	TGTGCCAGCTCACCATATACAGGGAGCAAGGACGAGCAGTACTTC
TRBJ1-1	TRBV18	.	.	CASSAGQPASNTEAFF	TGTGCCAGCTCAGCCGGACAACCAGCGTCGAACACTGAAGCTTTCTTT
TRBJ1-1	TRBV18	.	.	CASSPTQNTEAFF	TGTGCCAGCTCACCGACTCAGAACACTGAAGCTTTCTTT
TRBJ1-5	TRBV7-9	.	few	CASSLGDTQPQHF	TGTGCCAGCAGCTTGGGGGACACTCAGCCCCAGCATTTT
TRBJ1-5	TRBV6-5	TRBD1	.	CASSLGTGRTPQHF	TGTGCCAGCAGTCTCGGGACAGGGAGAACGCCCCAGCATTTT
TRBJ2-3	TRBV4-3	TRBD2	.	CASSQLAGFDTQYF	TGCGCCAGCAGCCAACTAGCGGGCTTCGATACGCAGTATTTT
TRBJ1-3	TRBV27	.	.	CASSLLGAGNTIYF	TGTGCCAGCAGTTTACTGGGCGCTGGAAACACCATATATTTT
TRBJ1-1	TRBV10-3	.	.	CAISESPGEDTEAFF	TGTGCCATCAGTGAGTCGCCAGGGGAGGACACTGAAGCTTTCTTT
TRBJ2-2	TRBV2	.	.	CASRAQPNTGELFF	TGTGCCAGCCGGGCACAACCGAACACCGGGGAGCTGTTTTTT
TRBJ1-2	TRBV5-1	.	.	CASSPSGDYGYTF	TGCGCCAGCAGCCCATCGGGGGACTATGGCTACACCTTC
TRBJ2-2	TRBV30	.	.	CAWSVLLYTGELFF	TGTGCCTGGAGTGTACTACTCTACACCGGGGAGCTGTTTTTT
TRBJ1-2	TRBV12-3/TRBV12-4	.	.	CASSPGLGYTF	TGTGCCAGCAGTCCAGGGTTAGGCTACACCTTC
TRBJ1-1	TRBV7-2	.	.	CASSPHRPLNTEAFF	TGTGCCAGCAGCCCCCACAGGCCCTTGAACACTGAAGCTTTCTTT
TRBJ1-2	TRBV5-6	.	.	CASSVQNGYTF	TGTGCCAGCAGCGTTCAGAATGGCTACACCTTC
TRBJ1-1	TRBV5-1	.	.	CASSFNTQNTEAFF	TGCGCCAGCAGCTTCAACACTCAGAACACTGAAGCTTTCTTT
TRBJ2-1	TRBV19	.	few	CASAPWGPKDNEQFF	TGTGCCAGTGCCCCTTGGGGACCTAAGGACAATGAGCAGTTCTTC
TRBJ1-2	TRBV11-2	.	.	CASSPEGWGSYGYTF	TGTGCCAGCAGCCCCGAGGGATGGGGTAGCTATGGCTACACCTTC
TRBJ1-1	TRBV11-2	TRBD1	.	CASSRQGITEAFF	TGTGCCAGCAGCAGACAGGGAATCACTGAAGCTTTCTTT
TRBJ1-4	TRBV30	.	.	CAWSLGAATNEKLFF	TGTGCCTGGAGTCTAGGTGCGGCAACTAATGAAAAACTGTTTTTT
TRBJ2-2	TRBV5-1	.	.	CASSLTWGANTGELFF	TGCGCCAGCAGCTTGACCTGGGGGGCGAACACCGGGGAGCTGTTTTTT
TRBJ2-2	TRBV19	.	few	CASSMRPAGSSGELFF	TGTGCCAGTAGTATGAGGCCGGCAGGGAGTTCCGGGGAGCTGTTTTTT
TRBJ2-3	TRBV5-4	.	.	CASSRTGGLSTDTQYF	TGTGCCAGCAGCAGAACAGGAGGCCTCAGCACAGATACGCAGTATTTT
TRBJ2-5	TRBV11-3	.	.	CASSLFGIIEETQYF	TGTGCCAGCAGCTTATTCGGTATCATCGAGGAGACCCAGTACTTC
TRBJ1-6	TRBV4-1	.	.	CASSQQTPRVSYNSPLHF	TGCGCCAGCAGCCAACAAACCCCCAGGGTCTCCTATAATTCACCCCTCCACTTT
TRBJ1-2	TRBV7-9	.	.	CASSLGWQGDGYTF	TGTGCCAGCAGCTTAGGGTGGCAGGGTGATGGCTACACCTTC